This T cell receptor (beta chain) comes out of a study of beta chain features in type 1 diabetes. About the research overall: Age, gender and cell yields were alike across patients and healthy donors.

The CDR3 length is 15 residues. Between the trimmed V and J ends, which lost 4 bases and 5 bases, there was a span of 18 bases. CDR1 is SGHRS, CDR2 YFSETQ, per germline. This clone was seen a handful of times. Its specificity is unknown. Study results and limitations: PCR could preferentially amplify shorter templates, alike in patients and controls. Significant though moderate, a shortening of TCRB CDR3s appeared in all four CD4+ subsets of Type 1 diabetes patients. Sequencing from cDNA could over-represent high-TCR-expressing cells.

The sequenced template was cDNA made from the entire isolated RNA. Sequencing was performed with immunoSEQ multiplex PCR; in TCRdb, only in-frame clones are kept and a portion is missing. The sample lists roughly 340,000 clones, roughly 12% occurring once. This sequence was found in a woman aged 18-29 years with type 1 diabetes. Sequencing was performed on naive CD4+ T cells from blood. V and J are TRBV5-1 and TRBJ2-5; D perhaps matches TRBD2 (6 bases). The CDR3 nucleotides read TGCGCCAGCAGCCCGCTCGGGGGTTCGAGTGAGACCCAGTACTTC. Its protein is CASSPLGGSSETQYF.